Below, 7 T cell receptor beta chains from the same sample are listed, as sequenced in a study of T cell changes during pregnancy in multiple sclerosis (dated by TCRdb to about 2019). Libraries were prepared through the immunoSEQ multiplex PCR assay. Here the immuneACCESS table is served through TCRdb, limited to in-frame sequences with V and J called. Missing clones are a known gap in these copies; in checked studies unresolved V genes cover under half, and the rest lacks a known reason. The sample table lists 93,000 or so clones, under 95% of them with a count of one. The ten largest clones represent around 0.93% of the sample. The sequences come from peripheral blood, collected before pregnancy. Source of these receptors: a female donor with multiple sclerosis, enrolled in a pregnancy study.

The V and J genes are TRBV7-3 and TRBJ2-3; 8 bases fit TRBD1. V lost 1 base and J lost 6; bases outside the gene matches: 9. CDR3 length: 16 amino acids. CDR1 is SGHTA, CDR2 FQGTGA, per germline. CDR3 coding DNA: TGTGCCAGCAGCTTAATGGGGCAGGGGGCAAGGGATACGCAGTATTTT. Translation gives CASSLMGQGARDTQYF.

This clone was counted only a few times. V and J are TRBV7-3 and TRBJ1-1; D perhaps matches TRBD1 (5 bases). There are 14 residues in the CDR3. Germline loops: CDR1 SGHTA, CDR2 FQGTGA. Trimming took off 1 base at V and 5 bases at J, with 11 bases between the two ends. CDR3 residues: CASSLSRAGTEAFF. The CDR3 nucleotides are TGTGCCAGCAGCTTAAGCAGGGCAGGGACTGAAGCTTTCTTT.

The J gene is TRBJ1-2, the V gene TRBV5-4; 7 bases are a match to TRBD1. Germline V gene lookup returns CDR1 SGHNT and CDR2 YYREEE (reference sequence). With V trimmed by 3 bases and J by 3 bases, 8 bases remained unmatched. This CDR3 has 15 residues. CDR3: CASSSRTGVDYGYTF. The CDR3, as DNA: TGTGCCAGCAGCTCTAGAACAGGGGTTGACTATGGCTACACCTTC.

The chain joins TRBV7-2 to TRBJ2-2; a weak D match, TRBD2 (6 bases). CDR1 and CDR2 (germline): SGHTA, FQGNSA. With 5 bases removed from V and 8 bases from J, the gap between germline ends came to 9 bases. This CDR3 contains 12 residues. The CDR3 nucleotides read TGTGCCAGCAGCCGGGAGTGGGGGGAGCTGTTTTTT. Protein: CASSREWGELFF.

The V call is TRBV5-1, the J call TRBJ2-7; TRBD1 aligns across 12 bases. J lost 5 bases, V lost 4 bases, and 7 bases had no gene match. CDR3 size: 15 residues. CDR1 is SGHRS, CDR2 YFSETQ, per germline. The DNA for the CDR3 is TGCGCCAGCAGCAGAACCGGGACAGGGGGCCACGAGCAGTACTTC. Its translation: CASSRTGTGGHEQYF.

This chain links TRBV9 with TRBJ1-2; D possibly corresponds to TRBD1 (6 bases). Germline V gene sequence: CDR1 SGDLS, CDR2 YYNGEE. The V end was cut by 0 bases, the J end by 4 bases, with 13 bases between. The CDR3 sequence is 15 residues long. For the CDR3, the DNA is TGTGCCAGCAGCGTAGCGACGGACAGCTTCTATGGCTACACCTTC. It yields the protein CASSVATDSFYGYTF. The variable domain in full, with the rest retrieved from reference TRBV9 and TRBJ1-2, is DSGVTQTPKHLITATGQRVTLRCSPRSGDLSVYWYQQSLDQGLQFLIQYYNGEERAKGNILERFSAQQFPDLHSELNLSSLELGDSALYFCASSVATDSFYGYTFGSGTRLTVV.

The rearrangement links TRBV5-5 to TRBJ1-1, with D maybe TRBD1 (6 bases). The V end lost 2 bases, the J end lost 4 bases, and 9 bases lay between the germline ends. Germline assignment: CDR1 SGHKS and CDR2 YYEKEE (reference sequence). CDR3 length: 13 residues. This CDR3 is CASSFSDSTEAFF. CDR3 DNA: TGTGCCAGCAGCTTTTCGGACAGCACTGAAGCTTTCTTT. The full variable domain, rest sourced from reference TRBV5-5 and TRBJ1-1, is DAGVTQSPTHLIKTRGQQVTLRCSPISGHKSVSWYQQVLGQGPQFIFQYYEKEERGRGNFPDRFSARQFPNYSSELNVNALLLGDSALYLCASSFSDSTEAFFGQGTRLTVV.